This entry is about one T cell receptor (beta chain). As yet, its antigen is unknown. Regions amplified from RNA transcripts were the TCR beta CDR3 regions. Researchers ran a first-round RT-PCR on the TCR CDR3 using the HTBI primer set. TCRdb passed the multiplex PCR reads through MiXCR, listing each CDR3 protein once. There are some 620,000 distinct CDR3 sequences in the sample; about 16% occur only once, and around 4% lies in the top ten. This specimen comes from a study of T cells in Graves' hyperthyroidism and ophthalmopathy. Study-level results: With a median lead of 6.5 months before onset, the model predicted ophthalmopathy. Ophthalmopathy was told apart from stable hyperthyroidism by a 13 V-J model. Researchers found most expanded thyroid clonotypes above 0.001 in blood as well.

In patients aged 18 to 65, hyperthyroidism was newly diagnosed, with duration under 2 months. Germline CDR1 LNHDA, CDR2 SQIVND (reference sequence). V lost 5 bases and J lost 0; bases outside the gene matches: 4. The CDR3 loop spans 16 amino acids. The sequenced sample consisted of blood. The chain employs TRBV19 and TRBJ2-1; 10 bases match TRBD2. The receptor's source is a young woman with Graves' hyperthyroidism. The CDR3 nucleotides are TGTGCCAGTAGTTTTCCTAGCGGGAGCTCCTACAATGAGCAGTTCTTC. Translated: CASSFPSGSSYNEQFF.